The 23 T cell receptor beta chains below were found in one sample sequenced in a study of blood T cell repertoires in COVID-19. The repertoire was sequenced with immunoSEQ multiplex PCR; TCRdb's copy has only in-frame clones and lacks some. The sample includes 80,000 or so clones, 70% to 90% of them seen just once. Sequenced sample: peripheral blood. Every receptor here comes from a man aged 55 to 70 with COVID-19, enrolled during active disease.

This rearrangement joins TRBV6-6 to TRBJ1-3, with D unresolved. The germline V and J ends were trimmed by 5 bases and 0 bases, with 20 bases remaining between them. CDR1 is MNHNY and CDR2 is SVGAGI in the germline V gene (reference sequence). This CDR3 is 18 amino acids long. CDR3 loop: CASSPRLGGLPSGNTIYF. In DNA form, the CDR3 reads TGTGCCAGCAGTCCCCGCCTAGGAGGGCTTCCCTCTGGAAACACCATATATTTT.

The genes are TRBV7-9 and TRBJ1-3, with 7 bases aligning to TRBD1. The germline CDR1 and CDR2 sequences are SEHNR and FQNEAQ (reference sequence). CDR3 length equals 14 residues. Unmatched junction bases numbered 0, after V lost 0 bases and J lost 4 bases. The CDR3, as DNA: TGTGCCAGCAGCTTAGCGACAGGGGGAAACACCATATATTTT. As protein: CASSLATGGNTIYF.

V and J are TRBV28 and TRBJ1-1, with 7 positions matching TRBD1. This CDR3 is built from 14 residues. Germline V gene data show CDR1 as MDHEN and CDR2 as SYDVKM. V lost 5 bases and J lost 0; bases outside the gene matches: 3. CDR3 residues: CASSPGTVNTEAFF. As DNA, the CDR3 is TGTGCCAGCAGTCCCGGGACAGTGAACACTGAAGCTTTCTTT.

The chain recombines TRBV6-5 with TRBJ1-4, with 9 bases lining up with TRBD1. The junction had 4 bases not matched to a gene; V was cut back by 6 bases and J by 5 bases. The CDR3 covers 14 residues. Germline CDR1 reads MNHEY; CDR2 reads SVGAGI. This CDR3 is CASRSGQGNEKLFF. The CDR3 DNA reads as TGTGCCAGCAGATCGGGACAGGGAAATGAAAAACTGTTTTTT.

The CDR3 DNA reads as TGCGCCAGCAGCTTCGACAGGGGTTCAACTAATGAAAAACTGTTTTTT. This sequence encodes CASSFDRGSTNEKLFF. The rearrangement joins TRBV5-1 to TRBJ1-4; 8 positions agree with TRBD1. Germline V lookup: CDR1 SGHRS, CDR2 YFSETQ. The length of the CDR3 is 16 residues. J gave up 0 bases and V 2 bases, and 3 bases lay outside the gene matches.

This chain joins TRBV6-5 and TRBJ2-7; 8 positions match TRBD1. This CDR3 has 13 amino acids. The junction had 10 bases not matched to a gene; V was cut back by 10 bases and J by 5 bases. Germline values: CDR1 MNHEY, CDR2 SVGAGI. The CDR3 DNA sequence: TGTGCCACCGCGGGGCAGGGGGCGGACGAGCAGTACTTC. The encoded protein is CATAGQGADEQYF.

The chain combines TRBV14 with TRBJ1-1, with no clear D. Looked up from germline, CDR1 is SGHDN and CDR2 is FVKESK. V gave up 1 base and J gave up 6 bases, with 9 bases separating them. The CDR3 spans 13 residues. The CDR3 DNA reads TGTGCCAGCAGCCAAGGGGCTTACTCTGAAGCTTTCTTT. This gives the protein CASSQGAYSEAFF.

This clone appeared a few times. The genes are TRBV9 and TRBJ2-2, with D possibly being TRBD2 (6 bases). Germline assignment: CDR1 SGDLS and CDR2 YYNGEE. The CDR3 contains 16 residues. V gave up 4 bases and J gave up 0 bases, with 13 bases separating them. CDR3 nucleotide sequence: TGTGCCAGCAGCAAACAGACGGGGGCGAACACCGGGGAGCTGTTTTTT. This encodes CASSKQTGANTGELFF.

This clone was recorded once. The chain links TRBV3-1 (or the pseudogene TRBV3-2) to TRBJ1-4; the match to TRBD1 covers 8 bases. V trimming: 4 bases; J trimming: 5 bases; junction bases outside the gene matches: 3. CDR1 LGHDT and CDR2 YNNKEL come from the germline V gene (reference sequence). CDR3 length equals 14 residues. CDR3 DNA sequence: TGTGCCAGCAGCCTTAGGACAGGGAATGAAAAACTGTTTTTT. As protein: CASSLRTGNEKLFF.

The rearrangement joins TRBV6-2 or TRBV6-3 to TRBJ2-5; 8 positions match TRBD1. CDR3 length: 18 amino acids. With V trimmed by 1 base and J by 5 bases, 15 bases remained unmatched. CDR1 MNHEY and CDR2 SVGEGT come from the germline V gene. CDR3 sequence (DNA): TGTGCCAGCAGTTACTTTGGAACAGGGGGTATCAATACGGAGACCCAGTACTTC. It translates to CASSYFGTGGINTETQYF.

V usage is TRBV11-2 and J usage is TRBJ2-1, with a weak D call TRBD2 (6 bases). The length of the CDR3 is 15 residues. Germline V gives CDR1 SGHAT, CDR2 FQNNGV. V dropped 7 bases and J dropped 5 bases, with 18 bases sitting between them. The DNA for the CDR3 is TGTGCCAGCACCATCACCCCCAGCGGGCACAATGAGCAGTTCTTC. Its protein product is CASTITPSGHNEQFF.

The chain has TRBV24-1 and TRBJ1-2; tentative D call: TRBD1 (5 bases). CDR3 length: 14 residues. Per the germline V gene, CDR1 is KGHDR and CDR2 is SFDVKD. Trimming cost V 2 bases and J 11 bases, with 17 bases left between them. CDR3 region: CATSDSPGGRGYTF. In DNA form, the CDR3 reads TGTGCCACCAGTGATTCCCCCGGGGGTCGGGGGTACACCTTC.

The V call is TRBV4-2, the J call TRBJ1-3; D possibly corresponds to TRBD1 (5 bases). This CDR3 region has 15 residues. Germline V gene lookup returns CDR1 LGHNA and CDR2 YNFKEQ. Trimming cost V 2 bases and J 3 bases, with 11 bases left between them. CDR3 DNA: TGTGCCAGCAGCCAAACAGGTATAGATGGAAACACCATATATTTT. Amino acid sequence: CASSQTGIDGNTIYF.

The V gene is TRBV2, the J gene TRBJ2-3; possibly TRBD2 for D (5 bases). Germline V gene sequence: CDR1 SNHLY, CDR2 FYNNEI. The CDR3 totals 14 residues. Trimming took 1 base from V and 3 from J, leaving 8 bases between them. The CDR3 coding sequence is TGTGCCAGCAGTGAAGGGCTAGCAACAGATACGCAGTATTTT. Protein sequence: CASSEGLATDTQYF.

The J gene is TRBJ2-1, the V gene TRBV7-2; 11 bases agree with TRBD2. V lost 3 bases and J lost 1; bases outside the gene matches: 2. In germline, CDR1 is SGHTA, CDR2 FQGNSA. The CDR3 is 16 amino acids. The CDR3 nucleotides are TGTGCCAGCAGCTTGACTAGCGGGATGTCCTACAATGAGCAGTTCTTC. The encoded protein is CASSLTSGMSYNEQFF.

The chain employs TRBV19 and TRBJ1-4; unclear D gene. The CDR3 is made up of 14 amino acids. V lost 1 base and J 7 bases, leaving 10 bases between the germline ends. In germline, CDR1 is LNHDA, CDR2 SQIVND (reference sequence). The CDR3 reads CASSIGGGSEKLFF. The DNA of the CDR3 is TGTGCCAGTAGTATAGGCGGTGGAAGTGAAAAACTGTTTTTT.

The gene calls are TRBV7-9 and TRBJ1-4; D perhaps matches TRBD1 (5 bases). The CDR3 runs to 18 residues. Per germline, CDR1 SEHNR and CDR2 FQNEAQ (reference sequence). V was trimmed by 1 base and J by 0 bases, leaving 15 bases between them. The CDR3 is CASSLDRGSFATNEKLFF. The CDR3 DNA follows: TGTGCCAGCAGCTTAGATAGGGGTAGCTTTGCAACTAATGAAAAACTGTTTTTT.

This chain links TRBV4-1 with TRBJ1-2; D possibly corresponds to TRBD1 (6 bases). CDR3 length: 14 amino acids. The germline V and J ends were trimmed by 4 bases and 0 bases, with 9 bases remaining between them. Germline lookup yields CDR1 MGHRA and CDR2 YSYEKL. The CDR3 nucleotides are TGCGCCAGCAGCCCGGACAGCACTAACTATGGCTACACCTTC. Amino acids: CASSPDSTNYGYTF.

The chain employs TRBV11-2 and TRBJ1-3; D remains ambiguous. The CDR3 has 15 amino acids. Germline loops: CDR1 SGHAT, CDR2 FQNNGV. V lost 5 bases to trimming and J lost 0 bases, with 11 bases between them. The CDR3 nucleotides are TGTGCCAGCAGCGACCGCCGGGTCTCTGGAAACACCATATATTTT. It codes for CASSDRRVSGNTIYF.

This chain connects TRBV11-2 to TRBJ1-1; no clear D. The V and J ends lost 4 bases and 3 bases respectively, with 9 bases between them. Germline V gene lookup returns CDR1 SGHAT and CDR2 FQNNGV. CDR3 length: 13 amino acids. As DNA, the CDR3 is TGTGCCAGCAGCTCATCGCGGGACACTGAAGCTTTCTTT. Protein sequence: CASSSSRDTEAFF.

This clone was observed once. The gene calls are TRBV20-1 and TRBJ2-7; 7 bases fit TRBD2. CDR1 and CDR2 (germline): DFQATT, SNEGSKA (reference sequence). The CDR3 has 11 residues. V was clipped by 5 bases and J by 2 bases; unmatched bases: 0. DNA of the CDR3: TGCAGTGCTGGACTAGCCTACGAGCAGTACTTC. This gives the protein CSAGLAYEQYF.

This chain connects TRBV7-3 to TRBJ1-1; D is undetermined. The CDR3 is made up of 13 amino acids. Deletions cut 5 bases from V and 5 bases from J, with 12 bases between. Germline CDR1 is SGHTA and CDR2 is FQGTGA. The CDR3 is CASSAQSGTEAFF. The CDR3 DNA sequence: TGTGCCAGCAGCGCCCAGTCGGGAACTGAAGCTTTCTTT.

Details on this clone: Other DNA sequences in this sample translate to the same CDR3. The chain couples TRBV28 to TRBJ1-3, with TRBD1 matching over 8 bases. After removal of 4 bases from V and 4 bases from J, the junction contained 6 bases not matched to a gene. This CDR3 is 15 amino acids long. Germline lookup yields CDR1 MDHEN and CDR2 SYDVKM. CDR3 sequence (DNA): TGTGCCAGCAGTTCGACAGGGGTTGGAGGAAACACCATATATTTT. Its translation: CASSSTGVGGNTIYF.